This paragraph reports one T cell receptor beta chain. No antigen is known for it. Base quality data are lacking; no much larger clone is found one base away. The data belong to a study of vaccination and CD4 T cells after COVID-19 (dated by TCRdb to between 2021 and 2023). Notes on the research overall: Convalescent patients had a positive SARS-CoV-2 result on nasal swab PCR, and of these patients, nine had mild disease and one had severe disease. The convalescent cohort comprised six males and four females, including two Hispanic individuals, seven Caucasians, two Asians and one multiracial person. Two doses of either the Pfizer-BioNTech BNT162b2 vaccine (n=8) or the Moderna mRNA-1273 vaccine (n=2) were administered to participants. Post-COVID blood samples were collected from convalescent patients a median of approximately 100 days after diagnosis, with a range of roughly 30 to 161 days. The time from the second vaccine dose to post-vaccine blood sampling had a median of approximately 72 days and ranged from 14 to 241 days. For stimulating the cultures, overlapping spike peptide pools were used, derived from SARS-CoV-2 as well as from the common cold coronaviruses HCoV-NL63, HCoV-OC43 and HCoV-229E. Control cultures received a CEFX viral epitope pool as the positive control, an HIV-1 Nef peptide pool as the negative control, or no peptide. In around ten COVID-19 convalescent patients and 4 infection-naive healthy vaccine recipients, the spike-specific CD4+ TCR repertoire before mRNA vaccination was compared with the repertoire after mRNA vaccination. Study-level results and caveats: Among the post-vaccine SARS-CoV-2-reactive clones in convalescent patients, a median around 90% showed up only after vaccination, which suggests vaccine-specific priming. An increase in the median number of SARS-CoV-2-reactive clonotypes from 20 to 25 after infection to some 38 after vaccination was observed, but the change was not found to be significant. Nearly all vaccine-specific clones in convalescent patients (304 of 307) were mono-reactive for SARS-CoV-2 spike rather than cross-reactive with common cold coronaviruses. The study included relatively few convalescent patients and did not analyze early timepoints after natural infection.

According to the germline V gene (reference sequence), CDR1 reads DFQATT and CDR2 reads SNEGSKA. The cysteine opens and the phenylalanine closes a CDR3 of 16 amino acids. Here the CDR3 DNA is all that survives: 48 bases in frame from base 1. V loses 0 bases of germline sequence and J loses 1 base, and the interval between the two ends is 15 bases. To prepare the library, PCR was applied. DNA from cultured CD4+ T cells was subjected to TCR sequencing with the Oncomine TCR Beta short-read assay at the Johns Hopkins FTIC core. The QIAamp micro DNA kit was used to extract genomic DNA from the cultured CD4+ T cells. Oncomine TCR Beta libraries from cultured CD4+ T cells were pooled with unique dual indexes and sequenced on an Illumina iSeq 100. The original methods were these. Non-productive sequences were removed, and CDR3s not starting with C, not ending with F or W, or shorter than 7 amino acids were discarded. The MANAFEST web application was used to identify antigen-specific clonotypes by comparing peptide-stimulated wells against reference wells and other culture wells. An FDR below 0.05, an odds ratio above 5, and a productive frequency above 0.1% in at least two of three replicate wells were required for clones to be considered positive. Clonotypes that were significantly expanded in both SARS-CoV-2 spike wells and at least one common cold coronavirus spike condition were defined as cross-reactive. CDR3 homology was assessed with Levenshtein distances (stringdist) and unrooted phylogenetic trees (ape) in R version 3.6.1. TCRdb trimmed the raw reads at Q25, called clones with MiXCR and kept productive beta chains. Every distinct CDR3 protein forms one entry, paired with its most common genes and DNA. The V and J calls follow TCRdb's processing rather than the paper's. Across this sample there are some 15,000 distinct CDR3 sequences, with about 30% seen only once. The ten largest account for around a sixth of the sample.

The sample's treatment or condition label is to be understood as: roughly 10-day PBMC culture with coronavirus spike peptide pools or control peptides (ViraFEST assay). The ViraFEST assay was used in the study, in which antigen-specific T cells were expanded with peptide pools and expanded clonotypes were subsequently identified by TCR sequencing. The positive SARS-CoV-2 PCR tests of the convalescent patients were dated from March to December 2020, before the Alpha, Beta and Delta variants emerged in the United States. Over 1.5 million PBMCs per well were cultured in IMDM with roughly 5.2% human AB serum and roughly 9.3 IU/ml IL-2, plus 10 ug/ml peptide pools. On days 3 and 7, half of the culture medium was replaced with fresh IL-2-containing medium. Once the cells had been in culture for over nine days, the EasySep CD4+ T cell isolation kit was used to isolate CD4+ T cells by negative selection. Ficoll-Paque Plus gradient centrifugation was used to isolate PBMCs from whole blood, and the isolated PBMCs were then either used fresh or cryopreserved at -140C. Triplicate wells were generally used for each culture condition.

The clonotype was recovered from a human donor with COVID-19. The sample consisted of cultured CD4+ T cells from blood. This chain joins TRBV20-1 to TRBJ1-2, with the D segment identity uncertain. The CDR3: CSARDLGSGHNYGYTF. The DNA sequence follows: TGCAGTGCTAGAGATCTGGGTAGCGGCCATAACTATGGCTACACCTTC.